These T cell receptor beta chains were read from a single sample in a study of T cell changes during pregnancy in multiple sclerosis. Clones were read by immunoSEQ multiplex PCR, and TCRdb kept only the in-frame ones, dropping some. In the table there are 15,000 to 20,000 clones, around 97% of which are singletons. This specimen consisted of peripheral blood, obtained in the third trimester of pregnancy. Receptors originate from a female donor with multiple sclerosis, enrolled in a pregnancy study. Each CDR3 is given with its conserved first and last residue. The order of the fields is J gene, D gene, clone size, V gene, CDR3 protein, CDR3 DNA. A D gene is named only where the DNA matches it firmly. Only some rows state a clone size, as once, few, many or a class for expanded clones.

J gene: TRBJ2-3; D gene: NA; clone size: NA; V gene: TRBV4-3; CDR3 protein: CASSQEHGVGTDTQYF; CDR3 DNA: TGCGCCAGCAGCCAAGAGCACGGGGTGGGTACAGATACGCAGTATTTT
J gene: TRBJ2-1; D gene: TRBD1; clone size: NA; V gene: TRBV6-5; CDR3 protein: CASSSDTGGYNEQFF; CDR3 DNA: TGTGCCAGCAGTTCCGACACAGGGGGCTACAATGAGCAGTTCTTC
J gene: TRBJ1-1; D gene: NA; clone size: NA; V gene: TRBV11-2; CDR3 protein: CASRPTTANTEAFF; CDR3 DNA: TGTGCCAGCAGACCGACGACAGCGAACACTGAAGCTTTCTTT
J gene: TRBJ2-7; D gene: NA; clone size: NA; V gene: TRBV27; CDR3 protein: CASSSLGGEGYEQYF; CDR3 DNA: TGTGCCAGCAGTTCCCTCGGAGGGGAAGGGTACGAGCAGTACTTC
J gene: TRBJ2-3; D gene: TRBD1; clone size: NA; V gene: TRBV6-5; CDR3 protein: CASRLGQGTDTQYF; CDR3 DNA: TGTGCCAGCAGACTTGGACAGGGAACAGATACGCAGTATTTT
J gene: TRBJ2-5; D gene: TRBD2; clone size: NA; V gene: TRBV4-1; CDR3 protein: CASSPRDGLAGETQYF; CDR3 DNA: TGCGCCAGCAGCCCGAGGGACGGACTAGCGGGGGAGACCCAGTACTTC
J gene: TRBJ2-5; D gene: TRBD2; clone size: NA; V gene: TRBV9; CDR3 protein: CASSVGDTGGGRGETQYF; CDR3 DNA: TGTGCCAGCAGCGTAGGTGATACCGGGGGGGGGCGCGGGGAGACCCAGTACTTC
J gene: TRBJ1-1; D gene: TRBD1; clone size: NA; V gene: TRBV10-3; CDR3 protein: CATSVDREAFF; CDR3 DNA: TGTGCCACCTCCGTGGACAGGGAAGCTTTCTTT
J gene: TRBJ1-5; D gene: TRBD1; clone size: NA; V gene: TRBV19; CDR3 protein: CASRLTGAESNQPQHF; CDR3 DNA: TGTGCCAGTAGGTTGACAGGGGCTGAAAGCAATCAGCCCCAGCATTTT
J gene: TRBJ2-5; D gene: TRBD2; clone size: NA; V gene: TRBV9; CDR3 protein: CASSAGTSSKKAQYF; CDR3 DNA: TGTGCCAGCAGCGCCGGGACTAGCTCCAAGAAGGCCCAGTACTTC
J gene: TRBJ1-1; D gene: NA; clone size: once; V gene: TRBV10-3; CDR3 protein: CAIRTDVEAFF; CDR3 DNA: TGTGCCATCCGGACAGACGTTGAAGCTTTCTTT
J gene: TRBJ2-3; D gene: TRBD2; clone size: NA; V gene: TRBV7-8; CDR3 protein: CASSLRLAGRRDTQYF; CDR3 DNA: TGTGCCAGCAGCCTTAGACTAGCGGGAAGGAGGGATACGCAGTATTTT
J gene: TRBJ2-1; D gene: NA; clone size: NA; V gene: TRBV11-3; CDR3 protein: CASSLGGDFYNEQFF; CDR3 DNA: TGTGCCAGCAGCTTAGGCGGGGACTTCTACAATGAGCAGTTCTTC
J gene: TRBJ1-1; D gene: TRBD1; clone size: NA; V gene: TRBV18; CDR3 protein: CASSPQGDGMNTEAFF; CDR3 DNA: TGTGCCAGCTCACCCCAGGGGGACGGTATGAACACTGAAGCTTTCTTT
J gene: TRBJ1-1; D gene: NA; clone size: NA; V gene: TRBV5-4; CDR3 protein: CASSPWGNTEAFF; CDR3 DNA: TGTGCCAGCAGCCCGTGGGGCAACACTGAAGCTTTCTTT
J gene: TRBJ2-1; D gene: TRBD2; clone size: NA; V gene: TRBV5-1; CDR3 protein: CASSSGLAGLYEQFF; CDR3 DNA: TGCGCCAGCAGCTCGGGACTAGCGGGACTCTATGAGCAGTTCTTC
J gene: TRBJ2-5; D gene: TRBD1; clone size: NA; V gene: TRBV5-1; CDR3 protein: CASSWRPGQGEETQYF; CDR3 DNA: TGCGCCAGCAGCTGGCGGCCGGGACAGGGGGAAGAGACCCAGTACTTC
J gene: TRBJ2-7; D gene: TRBD1; clone size: NA; V gene: TRBV7-8; CDR3 protein: CASSTTRTGGVHEQYF; CDR3 DNA: TGTGCCAGCAGCACTACGCGGACAGGGGGCGTCCACGAGCAGTACTTC
J gene: TRBJ1-2; D gene: NA; clone size: NA; V gene: TRBV19; CDR3 protein: CASSPTREAVNGYTF; CDR3 DNA: TGTGCCAGTAGCCCGACCAGGGAGGCGGTGAATGGCTACACCTTC
J gene: TRBJ1-2; D gene: TRBD1; clone size: NA; V gene: TRBV6-1; CDR3 protein: CASSAGTGEVGYTF; CDR3 DNA: TGTGCCAGCAGTGCCGGGACAGGTGAGGTTGGCTACACCTTC
J gene: TRBJ2-7; D gene: TRBD2; clone size: NA; V gene: TRBV2; CDR3 protein: CASQGLAGIYEQYF; CDR3 DNA: TGTGCCAGCCAGGGACTAGCGGGGATCTACGAGCAGTACTTC
J gene: TRBJ2-1; D gene: TRBD2; clone size: NA; V gene: TRBV2; CDR3 protein: CASSGTSGGEQFF; CDR3 DNA: TGTGCCAGCAGTGGGACTAGCGGTGGTGAGCAGTTCTTC
J gene: TRBJ1-3; D gene: NA; clone size: NA; V gene: TRBV27; CDR3 protein: CASKTVVGNTIYF; CDR3 DNA: TGTGCCAGCAAGACAGTGGTTGGAAACACCATATATTTT
J gene: TRBJ2-5; D gene: NA; clone size: NA; V gene: TRBV5-1; CDR3 protein: CASSPLGQHQETQYF; CDR3 DNA: TGCGCCAGCAGCCCGCTGGGGCAACACCAAGAGACCCAGTACTTC
J gene: TRBJ2-5; D gene: NA; clone size: NA; V gene: TRBV30; CDR3 protein: CAWRRRAPYQETQYF; CDR3 DNA: TGTGCCTGGAGGCGTCGAGCCCCGTACCAAGAGACCCAGTACTTC
J gene: TRBJ1-2; D gene: NA; clone size: NA; V gene: TRBV6-1; CDR3 protein: CASSEAGSANYGYTF; CDR3 DNA: TGTGCCAGCAGTGAAGCGGGGAGTGCTAACTATGGCTACACCTTC
J gene: TRBJ2-7; D gene: TRBD1; clone size: NA; V gene: TRBV28; CDR3 protein: CASSPRQGNYEQYF; CDR3 DNA: TGTGCCAGCAGCCCCCGACAGGGGAACTACGAGCAGTACTTC
J gene: TRBJ2-1; D gene: TRBD1; clone size: NA; V gene: TRBV7-3; CDR3 protein: CASSEIRQGKYNEQFF; CDR3 DNA: TGTGCCAGCAGCGAAATAAGACAGGGGAAGTACAATGAGCAGTTCTTC
J gene: TRBJ2-1; D gene: TRBD2; clone size: NA; V gene: TRBV13; CDR3 protein: CASSSGGVNEQFF; CDR3 DNA: TGTGCCAGCAGCTCCGGGGGGGTCAATGAGCAGTTCTTC
J gene: TRBJ1-3; D gene: NA; clone size: NA; V gene: TRBV6-5; CDR3 protein: CASRRHSGNTIYF; CDR3 DNA: TGTGCCAGCAGGCGCCACTCTGGAAACACCATATATTTT
J gene: TRBJ1-1; D gene: NA; clone size: NA; V gene: TRBV29-1; CDR3 protein: CSVASNTEAFF; CDR3 DNA: TGCAGCGTTGCCTCGAACACTGAAGCTTTCTTT
J gene: TRBJ2-3; D gene: NA; clone size: NA; V gene: TRBV7-7; CDR3 protein: CASSLAGGTDTQYF; CDR3 DNA: TGTGCCAGCAGCTTAGCGGGGGGAACAGATACGCAGTATTTT
J gene: TRBJ1-2; D gene: TRBD1; clone size: NA; V gene: TRBV19; CDR3 protein: CALLGGQVKPTNYGYTF; CDR3 DNA: TGTGCCCTTTTGGGGGGACAGGTCAAACCTACTAACTATGGCTACACCTTC
J gene: TRBJ1-1; D gene: TRBD1; clone size: NA; V gene: TRBV5-1; CDR3 protein: CASSKGTENTEAFF; CDR3 DNA: TGCGCCAGCAGCAAAGGGACAGAGAACACTGAAGCTTTCTTT
J gene: TRBJ2-7; D gene: NA; clone size: once; V gene: TRBV27; CDR3 protein: CASSVEGGGYYEQYF; CDR3 DNA: TGTGCCAGCAGTGTAGAGGGGGGAGGGTACTACGAGCAGTACTTC
J gene: TRBJ1-1; D gene: NA; clone size: NA; V gene: TRBV7-3; CDR3 protein: CASSSPGRGTEAFF; CDR3 DNA: TGTGCCAGCAGCTCCCCAGGGAGGGGAACTGAAGCTTTCTTT
J gene: TRBJ2-7; D gene: TRBD1; clone size: NA; V gene: TRBV19; CDR3 protein: CASSPLRDRAYEQYF; CDR3 DNA: TGTGCCAGTTCGCCCTTACGGGACAGGGCCTACGAGCAGTACTTC
J gene: TRBJ1-1; D gene: NA; clone size: NA; V gene: TRBV21-1; CDR3 protein: CASGRFTGGTEAFF; CDR3 DNA: TGTGCCAGCGGCCGATTCACAGGCGGCACTGAAGCTTTCTTT
J gene: TRBJ2-3; D gene: TRBD2; clone size: NA; V gene: TRBV2; CDR3 protein: CASSPSSGRADTQYF; CDR3 DNA: TGTGCCAGCAGTCCTAGTAGCGGGAGAGCAGATACGCAGTATTTT
J gene: TRBJ1-4; D gene: TRBD1; clone size: NA; V gene: TRBV11-2; CDR3 protein: CASSLGDRGGGATNEKLFF; CDR3 DNA: TGTGCCAGCAGCTTAGGAGACAGGGGTGGCGGAGCAACTAATGAAAAACTGTTTTTT